The 8 T cell receptor beta chains below come from one sample, sequenced in a study of T-cell memory formation after mild COVID-19. TCRdb re-called the 5' RACE reads with MiXCR, one entry per CDR3 protein. The sample contains fewer than 450,000 distinct CDR3 sequences, approximately 21% of which appear only once. The specimen was PBMCs or a T cell subset sorted from them (not recorded which). Every receptor here comes from an adult woman who had mild COVID-19 (a few samples of this study predate the infection). Cell type and time point are not known.

This clonotype was detected many times. This sequence joins TRBV5-6 and TRBJ1-1; D perhaps matches TRBD1 (5 bases). V gave up 3 bases and J gave up 0 bases, with 6 bases separating them. CDR3 length equals 13 residues. Germline lookup yields CDR1 SGHDT and CDR2 YYEEEE. CDR3 protein: CASSWGVNTEAFF. Written as DNA, the CDR3 is TGTGCCAGCAGCTGGGGGGTGAACACTGAAGCTTTCTTT.

The gene calls are TRBV7-2 and TRBJ2-7; 9 nucleotides match TRBD2. The germline gives CDR1 SGHTA, CDR2 FQGNSA. With V trimmed by 1 base and J by 2 bases, 3 bases remained unmatched. The CDR3 totals 15 residues. CDR3: CASSLDSGGAYEQYF. The CDR3 DNA is TGTGCCAGCAGCTTAGATAGCGGGGGTGCCTACGAGCAGTACTTC.

The V gene is TRBV3-1, the J gene TRBJ2-1; a weak D match, TRBD1 (5 bases). CDR3 length equals 13 residues. V lost 5 bases to trimming and J lost 5 bases, with 10 bases between them. The V gene's germline CDR1 is LGHDT and CDR2 YNNKEL (reference sequence). CDR3 amino acids: CASSYAGNNEQFF. CDR3 bases: TGTGCCAGCAGCTATGCAGGGAACAATGAGCAGTTCTTC.

CDR3 region: CASSSRPQGSEAFF. The CDR3 nucleotides are TGTGCCAGCAGTTCGAGGCCCCAGGGTTCCGAAGCTTTCTTT. The chain joins TRBV12-3 or TRBV12-4 to TRBJ1-1, with D perhaps matching TRBD1 (5 bases). V shed 4 bases and J shed 8 bases, with 17 bases lying between them. The CDR3 consists of 14 residues.

The chain links TRBV9 to TRBJ1-4; D gene uncertain. CDR1 SGDLS and CDR2 YYNGEE come from the germline V gene. This CDR3 spans 15 amino acids. V was shortened by 4 bases and J by 6 bases, with 16 bases between the two germline ends. CDR3 region: CASSPEPGYDEKLFF. The CDR3 bases are TGTGCCAGCAGCCCCGAACCGGGGTACGATGAAAAACTGTTTTTT.

The V call is TRBV9, the J call TRBJ1-1, with TRBD1 matching over 9 bases. The CDR3 is made up of 16 amino acids. Germline V gene sequence: CDR1 SGDLS, CDR2 YYNGEE. Germline trimming cut 4 bases from V and 1 base from J; bases unmatched to any gene: 8. The CDR3 loop reads CASSLGTGLSNTEAFF. The CDR3 region has the DNA TGTGCCAGCAGCCTCGGGACAGGGCTCTCGAACACTGAAGCTTTCTTT.

In this sample, this clonotype turned up a few times. A read error may explain this, as a much larger clone is one base away. CDR3 DNA sequence: TGTGCCAGCAGACTGACTAGCGGGGGCACAGATACGCAGTATTTT. Translation: CASRLTSGGTDTQYF. V gene TRBV7-2 combines with J gene TRBJ2-3, with 11 bases that match TRBD2. The CDR3 length is 15 residues. The ends lost 6 bases at V and 1 base at J; junction bases unmatched: 3. The V gene's germline CDR1 is SGHTA and CDR2 FQGNSA.

This clonotype was seen a handful of times. This sequence joins TRBV18 and TRBJ1-2; no reliable D call. Germline V gives CDR1 KGHSH, CDR2 LQKENI. CDR3 length: 15 amino acids. The V gene lost 0 bases and the J gene lost 0 bases, with 8 bases spanning the gap. This CDR3 reads CASSPPSTSNYGYTF. In DNA, the CDR3 is TGTGCCAGCTCACCACCGTCTACTTCTAACTATGGCTACACCTTC.